Listed below are T cell receptor beta chains from one sample, sequenced in a study of blood T cell repertoires in COVID-19. Generated by immunoSEQ multiplex PCR, the TCRdb table keeps only in-frame clones and is missing some. This sample has 95,000 to 110,000 clones, with roughly nine tenths found just once. Input material: peripheral blood. Every receptor here comes from a woman aged 60-75 years with acute or convalescent COVID-19. The CDR3 runs from the conserved cysteine through the conserved F or W. Fields, in order: J gene, clone size, V gene, CDR3 protein. The size of a clone is reported for some rows only, either as once, few or many, or as a class for expanded clones.

TRBJ1-1,once,TRBV3-1/TRBV3-2,CASSQVEGETEAFF
TRBJ2-3,-,TRBV13,CASSLWGRTDTQYF
TRBJ2-3,-,TRBV29-1,CSVEPGHRADTQYF
TRBJ1-5,-,TRBV7-8,CASSLGTDSNQPQHF
TRBJ1-2,-,TRBV11-2,CASSFGRGYTF
TRBJ1-5,-,TRBV27,CASSPRTGPGNQPQHF
TRBJ1-1,-,TRBV6-6,CASSEGGRGTEAFF
TRBJ2-1,-,TRBV19,CASTRSGRGNEQFF
TRBJ2-3,-,TRBV29-1,CTTAQGTDTQYF
TRBJ2-5,-,TRBV6-6,CASSPGDRLQETQYF
TRBJ1-6,-,TRBV12-5,CASGHSTGTFYNSPLHF
TRBJ2-7,-,TRBV5-1,CASSRDYYEQYF
TRBJ2-2,-,TRBV18,CASSPSGTTGELFF
TRBJ2-3,-,TRBV7-2,CASSLVWAGSGVDTQYF
TRBJ1-1,-,TRBV19,CASRSTGGRTEAFF
TRBJ2-2,-,TRBV2,CASKGGVTNTGELFF
TRBJ1-1,-,TRBV18,CASSPLDTHMNTEAFF
TRBJ2-2,-,TRBV5-1,CASSLVNGGTGELFF
TRBJ2-3,-,TRBV28,CASSLGTGGFDTQYF
TRBJ1-1,-,TRBV6-5,CASSYWGQGETEAFF
TRBJ2-6,-,TRBV28,CASSLGLAGGPGANVLTF
TRBJ1-5,-,TRBV24-1,CATSSGGRQPQHF
TRBJ1-5,-,TRBV7-9,CASSRETTGYSNQPQHF
TRBJ1-5,-,TRBV19,CASSQPLGGGSNQPQHF
TRBJ1-1,-,TRBV2,CASSGQGAAEAFF
TRBJ2-1,-,TRBV11-2,CASSLTGSRNNEQFF
TRBJ1-2,-,TRBV7-3,CASSSGQGGGYTF
TRBJ2-2,few,TRBV18,CASSQQDTGELFF
TRBJ2-7,-,TRBV2,CASSENENDEQYF
TRBJ2-5,-,TRBV7-6,CASSLAPRTSNQETQYF
TRBJ1-4,-,TRBV6-5,CASTLEHNEKLFF
TRBJ1-5,-,TRBV2,CASGKEGGSQHF
TRBJ1-4,-,TRBV18,CASSPINRGGEKLFF
TRBJ1-3,-,TRBV20-1,CSASPAGNTIYF
TRBJ1-2,-,TRBV3-1/TRBV3-2,CASSPIARESGYTF
TRBJ2-5,-,TRBV10-3,CAISDQQGEETQYF
TRBJ2-3,-,TRBV10-1,CASKGTDRSDTQYF
TRBJ1-5,-,TRBV2,CASSAANSNQPQHF
TRBJ1-2,-,TRBV6-6,CASSSPTGVTNYGYTF
TRBJ1-3,-,TRBV4-1,CASSLGGGPSGNTIYF
TRBJ2-3,-,TRBV13,CASSSRTSGTDTQYF
TRBJ1-2,-,TRBV14,CASSQDLEGGYTF
TRBJ1-2,few,TRBV30,CAWSTIGRGNPNYGYTF
TRBJ2-1,-,TRBV6-2/TRBV6-3,CASSYGRGTYNEQFF
TRBJ2-7,-,TRBV28,CASSSPGTGHDEQYF
TRBJ1-5,-,TRBV10-3,CATHGQLNQPQHF
TRBJ2-1,once,TRBV30,CAWSPIGDSYNEQFF
TRBJ1-6,few,TRBV4-2,CASSQEPDRGNSPLHF
TRBJ2-1,-,TRBV7-9,CASSLPGQTYNEQFF
TRBJ1-1,-,TRBV3-1/TRBV3-2,CASSPGYYTEAFF
TRBJ1-6,once,TRBV3-1/TRBV3-2,CASSQYRVLNYSPLHF
TRBJ1-3,-,TRBV3-1/TRBV3-2,CASSQLEGGNTIYF
TRBJ1-4,-,TRBV11-3,CASSLRDRGEKLFF
TRBJ1-2,-,TRBV6-1,CASSEVNRDGYTF